Shown below are 4 T cell receptor beta chains from a single sample sequenced in a study of shared clonotypes between healthy human individuals. Naive CD8 cells lacked CD45RO and underwent positive selection for CCR7, leaving out terminally differentiated effector memory CD45RA+ cells. TCRdb's copy holds only in-frame clones and misses some; the assay was immunoSEQ multiplex PCR. This repertoire shows millions of clones, around 93% found once; its top ten account for over 1.5%. Source material: naive CD8+ T cells from PBMCs. These receptors came from a man in his late teens or twenties in good health. Some clones in this sample may be carry-over from other donors' samples.

V is TRBV2 and J is TRBJ1-2; 8 positions match TRBD1. CDR3 length: 17 amino acids. Germline V gene data show CDR1 as SNHLY and CDR2 as FYNNEI. J was trimmed by 3 bases and V by 4 bases; bases with no gene match: 13. The CDR3 here is CASSALGTGFLDYGYTF. CDR3 sequence (DNA): TGTGCCAGCAGTGCCCTCGGGACAGGATTTTTAGACTATGGCTACACCTTC.

The chain couples TRBV11-2 to TRBJ2-5; 7 bases map to TRBD2. Trimming removed 7 bases from V and 4 bases from J; junction bases left unmatched: 9. The CDR3 runs to 14 residues. The germline gives CDR1 SGHAT, CDR2 FQNNGV. The CDR3: CASIRAGRRETQYF. In DNA form, the CDR3 reads TGTGCCAGCATACGAGCGGGACGCAGAGAGACCCAGTACTTC.

The chain joins TRBV27 to TRBJ1-2, with TRBD1 matching 7 bases. The germline CDR1 and CDR2 sequences are MNHEY and SMNVEV (reference sequence). J gave up 5 bases and V 6 bases, and 12 bases lay outside the gene matches. The CDR3 sequence is 15 residues long. CDR3 in amino acids: CASSLRGGAWYGYTF. For the CDR3, the DNA is TGTGCCAGCAGCCTAAGAGGGGGCGCATGGTATGGCTACACCTTC.

The chain recombines TRBV29-1 with TRBJ1-2; 7 bases map to TRBD1. CDR1 is SQVTM and CDR2 is ANQGSEA in the germline V gene. The trim removed 5 bases at V and 4 bases at J, leaving 10 bases unmatched. This CDR3 region has 14 residues. The CDR3 sequence: CSVQDRTGLYGYTF. In DNA, the CDR3 is TGCAGCGTTCAGGACAGGACGGGCCTCTATGGCTACACCTTC.